This is a list of T cell receptor beta chains from one sample in a study of neoadjuvant anti-PD-1 for oral cavity cancer. Produced via immunoSEQ multiplex PCR; TCRdb's table is partial and in-frame only. The table shows approximately 13,000 clones, with about three quarters occurring only once. Here the sequenced sample was PBMCs, taken after nivolumab (anti-PD-1) treatment. The receptors shown here come from a person aged 35-79 years with oral cavity squamous cell carcinoma. Both conserved end residues are part of each CDR3. D genes are given only for firm matches. Clone size, where shown, is once, few, many, or a class for clones that have expanded.

J | size | D | V | CDR3 | DNA
TRBJ2-7 | - | TRBD1 | TRBV7-8 | CASSLAGTGDEQYF | TGTGCCAGCAGCTTAGCGGGGACAGGGGACGAGCAGTACTTC
TRBJ1-5 | - | TRBD1 | TRBV18 | CASSQDRDPYQPQHF | TGTGCCAGCTCACAGGACAGGGACCCTTATCAGCCCCAGCATTTT
TRBJ1-2 | - | - | TRBV29-1 | CSVGDGGHGYTF | TGCAGCGTTGGTGACGGGGGGCATGGCTACACCTTC
TRBJ2-7 | - | - | TRBV10-3 | CAISESTRSDEQYF | TGTGCCATCAGTGAGTCGACTCGCTCGGACGAGCAGTACTTC
TRBJ1-2 | - | TRBD1 | TRBV6-5 | CASRPLGQGGSYTF | TGTGCCAGCAGACCATTAGGACAGGGGGGAAGCTACACCTTC
TRBJ2-7 | - | - | TRBV27 | CASSFDRSSYEQYF | TGTGCCAGCAGTTTTGACAGGAGCTCCTACGAGCAGTACTTC
TRBJ1-1 | - | TRBD1 | TRBV5-1 | CASSLFQGGSAEAFF | TGCGCCAGCAGCTTGTTCCAGGGGGGGTCGGCTGAAGCTTTCTTT
TRBJ2-7 | few | - | TRBV2 | CASSSDGSYEQYF | TGTGCCAGCAGTTCCGACGGCTCCTACGAGCAGTACTTC
TRBJ2-3 | - | - | TRBV13 | CASSSTDTQYF | TGTGCCAGCAGCTCCACAGATACGCAGTATTTT
TRBJ2-5 | - | TRBD2 | TRBV4-1 | CASSRMFSGTSGSGETQYF | TGCGCCAGCAGCCGGATGTTTTCCGGGACTAGCGGGAGTGGGGAGACCCAGTACTTC
TRBJ2-2 | - | - | TRBV2 | CASMGGYNTGELFF | TGTGCCAGCATGGGGGGATACAACACCGGGGAGCTGTTTTTT
TRBJ1-1 | once | - | TRBV11-3 | CASSLDPAGEAFF | TGTGCCAGCAGCTTAGATCCGGCGGGTGAAGCTTTCTTT
TRBJ2-5 | - | - | TRBV10-1 | CASFPQETQYF | TGCGCCAGCTTTCCCCAAGAGACCCAGTACTTC
TRBJ2-7 | few | - | TRBV9 | CASSRGGEQYF | TGTGCCAGCTCAAGGGGAGGCGAGCAGTACTTC
TRBJ1-1 | - | - | TRBV28 | CASSPWSGVGEAFF | TGTGCCAGCAGTCCATGGTCGGGGGTCGGAGAAGCTTTCTTT
TRBJ1-5 | - | - | TRBV11-2 | CASSLGQNQPQHF | TGTGCCAGCAGCTTAGGTCAGAATCAGCCCCAGCATTTT
TRBJ2-3 | few | TRBD2 | TRBV19 | CASSKGTSGTDTQYF | TGTGCCAGTAGTAAAGGGACTAGCGGCACAGATACGCAGTATTTT
TRBJ1-5 | - | - | TRBV2 | CASSDLGVNQPQHF | TGTGCCAGCAGTGATTTGGGGGTCAATCAGCCCCAGCATTTT
TRBJ2-1 | - | - | TRBV5-1 | CASSLAQGSNEQFF | TGCGCCAGCAGCTTGGCACAGGGTAGCAATGAGCAGTTCTTC
TRBJ2-3 | - | TRBD2 | TRBV10-1 | CASSEHGLAADTQYF | TGCGCCAGCAGTGAGCACGGACTAGCGGCAGATACGCAGTATTTT
TRBJ2-2 | - | TRBD2 | TRBV10-3 | CAISGSTSGRAAGGELFF | TGTGCCATCAGTGGTTCGACTAGCGGGAGGGCCGCGGGCGGGGAGCTGTTTTTT
TRBJ1-1 | - | - | TRBV30 | CAWSVERDLAFF | TGTGCCTGGAGTGTAGAAAGGGATCTAGCTTTCTTT
TRBJ1-2 | - | - | TRBV13 | CASSDTRTGTYGYTF | TGTGCCAGCAGCGACACCAGAACAGGGACCTATGGCTACACCTTC
TRBJ1-2 | - | TRBD1 | TRBV9 | CAIEDRALNYGYTF | TGTGCCATCGAAGACAGGGCTCTCAACTATGGCTACACCTTC
TRBJ2-1 | - | TRBD1 | TRBV11-2 | CASSLPGTDNNEQFF | TGTGCCAGCAGCTTACCTGGGACAGACAACAATGAGCAGTTCTTC
TRBJ2-3 | - | - | TRBV27 | CASSLLATDTQYF | TGTGCCAGCAGTTTATTAGCCACAGATACGCAGTATTTT
TRBJ2-2 | - | - | TRBV10-2 | CASRSGMAGELFF | TGCGCCAGCAGGTCCGGGATGGCCGGGGAGCTGTTTTTT
TRBJ2-7 | - | - | TRBV7-6 | CASSHSGGAYEQYF | TGTGCCAGCAGCCACTCGGGCGGAGCCTACGAGCAGTACTTC
TRBJ2-3 | - | - | TRBV5-1 | CASIGSGDTQYF | TGCGCCAGCATTGGCTCTGGAGATACGCAGTATTTT
TRBJ2-7 | few | TRBD1 | TRBV11-2 | CASSPQGATREQYF | TGTGCCAGCAGCCCACAGGGGGCCACGCGCGAGCAGTACTTC
TRBJ2-7 | - | TRBD1 | TRBV5-8 | CASSRDRGTYEQYF | TGTGCCAGCAGCCGAGACAGGGGCACCTACGAGCAGTACTTC
TRBJ2-5 | - | - | TRBV30 | CASKALDPPQYF | TGTGCCTCCAAGGCCCTAGATCCGCCCCAGTACTTC
TRBJ2-3 | - | TRBD2 | TRBV29-1 | CSGGLAASTDTQYF | TGCAGCGGGGGACTAGCGGCTAGCACAGATACGCAGTATTTT
TRBJ2-2 | few | - | TRBV5-1 | CASSLASGPNTGELFF | TGCGCCAGCAGCTTGGCCTCCGGACCTAACACCGGGGAGCTGTTTTTT
TRBJ2-5 | - | - | TRBV2 | CATAPEVQETQYF | TGTGCCACCGCACCCGAGGTCCAAGAGACCCAGTACTTC
TRBJ1-4 | - | - | TRBV30 | CAWSWTVGATNEKLFF | TGTGCCTGGAGTTGGACAGTGGGAGCAACTAATGAAAAACTGTTTTTT
TRBJ1-2 | - | - | TRBV7-2 | CASSLEGNYGYTF | TGTGCCAGCAGCTTAGAAGGGAACTATGGCTACACCTTC
TRBJ2-2 | - | - | TRBV10-1 | CASSAGTGNTGELFF | TGCGCCAGCAGTGCGGGGACTGGGAACACCGGGGAGCTGTTTTTT
TRBJ2-2 | few | - | TRBV28 | CASGGAATGELFF | TGTGCCAGCGGAGGGGCGGCGACGGGGGAGCTGTTTTTT
TRBJ1-1 | - | - | TRBV5-1 | CASSLFGSTTEAFF | TGCGCCAGCAGCTTATTTGGCTCGACCACTGAAGCTTTCTTT
TRBJ2-4 | - | - | TRBV6-7 | CASSYSGVILAKNIQYF | TGTGCCAGCAGTTACTCCGGGGTAATACTAGCCAAAAACATTCAGTACTTC
TRBJ2-7 | - | TRBD2 | TRBV19 | CASSSQREGYEQYF | TGTGCCAGTAGTAGCCAGCGGGAGGGCTACGAGCAGTACTTC